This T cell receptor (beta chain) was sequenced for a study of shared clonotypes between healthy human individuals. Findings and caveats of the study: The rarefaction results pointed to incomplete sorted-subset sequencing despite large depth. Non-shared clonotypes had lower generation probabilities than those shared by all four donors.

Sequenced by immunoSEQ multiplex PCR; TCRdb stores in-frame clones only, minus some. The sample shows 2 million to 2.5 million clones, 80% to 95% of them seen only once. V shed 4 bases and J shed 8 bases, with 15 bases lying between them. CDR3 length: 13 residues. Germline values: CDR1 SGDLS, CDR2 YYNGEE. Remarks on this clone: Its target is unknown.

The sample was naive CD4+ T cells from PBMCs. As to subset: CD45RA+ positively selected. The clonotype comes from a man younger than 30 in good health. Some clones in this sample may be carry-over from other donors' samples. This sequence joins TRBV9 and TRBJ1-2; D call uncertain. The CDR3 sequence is CASSFSFSGGYTF. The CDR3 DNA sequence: TGTGCCAGCAGCTTCAGTTTTTCGGGGGGCTACACCTTC. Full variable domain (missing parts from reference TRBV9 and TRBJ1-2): DSGVTQTPKHLITATGQRVTLRCSPRSGDLSVYWYQQSLDQGLQFLIQYYNGEERAKGNILERFSAQQFPDLHSELNLSSLELGDSALYFCASSFSFSGGYTFGSGTRLTVV.